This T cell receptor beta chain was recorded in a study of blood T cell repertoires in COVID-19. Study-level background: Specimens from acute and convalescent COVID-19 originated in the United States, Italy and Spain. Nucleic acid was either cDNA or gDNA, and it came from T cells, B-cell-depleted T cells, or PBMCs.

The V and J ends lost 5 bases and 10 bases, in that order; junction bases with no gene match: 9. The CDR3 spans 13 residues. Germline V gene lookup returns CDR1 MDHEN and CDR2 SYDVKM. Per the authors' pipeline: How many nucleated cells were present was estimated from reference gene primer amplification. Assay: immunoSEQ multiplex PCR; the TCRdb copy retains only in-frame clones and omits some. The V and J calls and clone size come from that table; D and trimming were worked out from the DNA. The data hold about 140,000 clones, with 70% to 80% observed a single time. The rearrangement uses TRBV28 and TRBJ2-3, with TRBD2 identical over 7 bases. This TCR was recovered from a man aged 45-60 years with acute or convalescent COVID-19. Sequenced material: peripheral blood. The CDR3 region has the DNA TGTGCCAGCAGTATGGGTCGGGGGGTAGCGCAGTATTTT. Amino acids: CASSMGRGVAQYF.